This entry describes one T cell receptor (beta chain). The data belong to a study of technical replicates of blood from a few donors. Only in-frame clones appear in the TCRdb table, and some are missing; sequencing was by immunoSEQ multiplex PCR. The sample shows over 50,000 clones, 97% of them seen only once. This CDR3 comprises 13 residues. Per the germline V gene, CDR1 is MGHDK and CDR2 is SYGVNS. The J segment lost 3 bases and the V segment lost 6 bases, leaving 5 bases of the junction unmatched. The clonotype originates from a human donor in good health. The J gene is TRBJ2-7, the V gene TRBV25-1, with 7 bases matching TRBD1. Sample: T cells isolated from PBMCs. CDR3 amino acids: CASRRDRYYEQYF. CDR3 sequence (DNA): TGTGCCAGCAGAAGGGACAGATACTACGAGCAGTACTTC.